A single sample gave rise to the 5 T cell receptor beta chains below, sequenced in a study of spatial heterogeneity in lung cancer. The time point denotes: sample taken at primary tumor resection. Sequencing covered unsorted whole RNA taken from tumor, nontumor lung or frozen PBMC. TCRdb called the 5' RACE reads again in MiXCR, with one record for every CDR3 protein. Of 40,000 to 50,000 distinct CDR3 sequences detected, around 13% appear once; the ten largest clones hold around 54%. The sequenced sample was PBMCs, obtained at surgery. Receptors were obtained from a male donor with early-stage non-small cell lung cancer.

The sample holds many counts of this clonotype. The rearrangement joins TRBV7-8 to TRBJ2-3; a weak D match, TRBD2 (5 bases). This CDR3 has 15 amino acids. The germline V gene encodes CDR1 SGHVS and CDR2 FQNEAQ. Trimming took 3 bases from V and 5 from J, leaving 15 bases between them. The CDR3 is CASSLRVPRGDTQYF. The CDR3 nucleotides are TGTGCCAGCAGCTTGCGAGTGCCCCGGGGAGATACGCAGTATTTT.

The sample holds many counts of this clonotype. The chain is built from TRBV29-1 and TRBJ1-1; D might be TRBD1 (5 bases). The length of the CDR3 is 10 residues. V was pared by 5 bases and J by 9 bases, with 10 bases between. Looked up from germline, CDR1 is SQVTM and CDR2 is ANQGSEA. The CDR3 DNA follows: TGCAGCGTTAAGACAGCTCAAGCTTTCTTT. Translated: CSVKTAQAFF. The full variable domain, completed using reference TRBV29-1 and TRBJ1-1, is SAVISQKPSRDICQRGTSLTIQCQVDSQVTMMFWYRQQPGQSLTLIATANQGSEATYESGFVIDKFPISRPNLTFSTLTVSNMSPEDSSIYLCSVKTAQAFFGQGTRLTVV.

V is TRBV6-1 and J is TRBJ2-3; D might be TRBD1 or TRBD2, each matching 5 bases. The CDR3 covers 14 residues. The germline V gene encodes CDR1 MNHNS and CDR2 SASEGT. With 8 bases removed from V and 1 base from J, the gap between germline ends came to 13 bases. In DNA, the CDR3 is TGTGCCAGCGCAGAGGGGCTTGGCACAGATACGCAGTATTTT. The encoded protein is CASAEGLGTDTQYF.

The rearrangement links TRBV6-6 to TRBJ1-4; no definite D call. From germline, CDR1 is MNHNY and CDR2 SVGAGI (reference sequence). The CDR3 covers 11 residues. V gave up 5 bases and J gave up 7 bases, with 5 bases separating them. The CDR3 loop is CASSTTEKLFF. The CDR3 region has the DNA TGTGCCAGCAGTACGACTGAAAAACTGTTTTTT.

This clonotype appeared a few times. This chain uses TRBV2 with TRBJ2-7, with TRBD2 as a possible D gene (6 bases). V lost 4 bases, J lost 6 bases, and 16 bases lay in between. CDR3 length: 14 amino acids. The germline V gene encodes CDR1 SNHLY and CDR2 FYNNEI. The CDR3 here is CASSAGLAVLEQYF. In nucleotides, the CDR3 is TGTGCCAGCAGTGCGGGACTCGCGGTCCTCGAGCAGTACTTC.